The clone carrying this T cell receptor beta chain turned up a few times. Its antigen is unidentified. The CDR3 is made up of 12 amino acids. V lost 1 base, J lost 2 bases, and 3 bases lay in between. These data come from a study of identical twins. Broader study findings: Cross-sectional statistics underpinned the conclusions; the same donors were not followed. Models came in too low on out-of-frame TCR alpha sharing in monozygotic twins.

From the 5' RACE reads, TCRdb called clonotypes with MiXCR, one entry per CDR3 protein. The data show around 220,000 distinct CDR3 sequences, roughly 13% seen once. Sequencing used memory (CD45RO+) T cells sorted from blood. The clonotype originates from a woman aged 18-29 years in good health. J is TRBJ2-7 and V is TRBV12-3 or TRBV12-4; D is undetermined. The CDR3 bases are TGTGCCAGCAGTTTAGAGACCTACGAGCAGTACTTC. This encodes CASSLETYEQYF.